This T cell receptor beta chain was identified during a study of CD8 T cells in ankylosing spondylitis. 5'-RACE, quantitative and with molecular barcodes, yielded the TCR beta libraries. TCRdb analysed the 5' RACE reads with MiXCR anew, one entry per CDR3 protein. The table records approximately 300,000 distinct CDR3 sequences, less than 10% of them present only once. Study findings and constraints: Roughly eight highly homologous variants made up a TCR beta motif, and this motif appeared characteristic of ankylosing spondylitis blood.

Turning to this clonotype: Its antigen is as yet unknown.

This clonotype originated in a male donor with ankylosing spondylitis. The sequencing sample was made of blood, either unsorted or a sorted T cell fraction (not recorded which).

The CDR3 loop reads CASSVSRAAWGTGELFF. The CDR3 nucleotides are TGCGCCAGCAGCGTATCCCGGGCCGCTTGGGGTACCGGGGAGCTGTTTTTT. The rearrangement joins TRBV5-1 to TRBJ2-2; the D is unclear. The ends were cut back, 4 bases at V and 5 bases at J, with 21 bases in the middle. Germline CDR1 is SGHRS and CDR2 is YFSETQ. This CDR3 comprises 17 residues.